This T cell receptor (beta chain) was found in a study of blood T cells in healthy people across ages. Study-level background: Capturing about one barcoded beta molecule per two T cells was achieved by template switching.

Sample donors were healthy Caucasian individuals that came from Russia, aged about 6 to 100. Germline loops: CDR1 SEHNR, CDR2 FQNEAQ (reference sequence). The CDR3 contains 15 residues. The V gene lost 5 bases and the J gene lost 7 bases, with 18 bases spanning the gap. Using a J-beta primer mix together with a sample-barcoded 5' primer, a second PCR was run for roughly 6 to 11 cycles. TCRdb fed the 5' RACE reads into MiXCR, producing one record per CDR3 protein. The sample holds hundreds of thousands of distinct CDR3 sequences, 22% seen once. The source is a man between 65 and 80 years old in good health. The sequencing sample was made of blood. The rearrangement joins TRBV7-9 to TRBJ2-1, with D possibly being TRBD1 or TRBD2 (5 bases each). CDR3 DNA sequence: TGTGCCAGCAGCCTCCGGGACGGCTATCGTAATGAGCAGTTCTTC. Protein product: CASSLRDGYRNEQFF.